This T cell receptor (beta chain) was identified in a study of identical twins. Via MiXCR, TCRdb re-called the 5' RACE reads, giving one row per CDR3 protein. Altogether 500,000 to 700,000 distinct CDR3 sequences are present, just over 7% being singletons, with the ten largest covering roughly 1.6%. This clonotype has only a few counts. The CDR3 spans 13 residues. The V gene lost 8 bases and the J gene lost 2 bases, with 12 bases spanning the gap. Healthy Caucasian donors formed the entire cohort. These data were also reused for a study on yellow fever vaccine responses in identical twins.

This sequence originates from a woman aged 18 to 35 in good health. This chain connects TRBV12-3 or TRBV12-4 to TRBJ2-5; unclear D gene. The specimen sequenced was PBMCs. CDR3 sequence (DNA): TGTGCCAGCCTACTCCGGCCACAAGAGACCCAGTACTTC. Translating gives CASLLRPQETQYF.